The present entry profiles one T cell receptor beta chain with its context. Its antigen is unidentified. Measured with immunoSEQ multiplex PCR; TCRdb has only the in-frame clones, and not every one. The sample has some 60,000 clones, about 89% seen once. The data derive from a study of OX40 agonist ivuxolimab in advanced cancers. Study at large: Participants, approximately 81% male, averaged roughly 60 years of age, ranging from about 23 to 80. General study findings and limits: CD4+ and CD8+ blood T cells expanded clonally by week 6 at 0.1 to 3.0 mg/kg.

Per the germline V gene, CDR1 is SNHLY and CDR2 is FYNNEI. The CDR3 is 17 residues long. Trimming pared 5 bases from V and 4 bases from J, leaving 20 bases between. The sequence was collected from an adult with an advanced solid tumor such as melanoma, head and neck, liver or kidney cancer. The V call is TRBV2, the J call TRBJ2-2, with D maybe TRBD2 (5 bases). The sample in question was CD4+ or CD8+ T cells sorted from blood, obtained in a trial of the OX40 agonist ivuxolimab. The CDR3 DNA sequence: TGTGCCAGCAGTTCAAGCGGCTCCGGGTTCCTCACCGGGGAGCTGTTTTTT. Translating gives CASSSSGSGFLTGELFF.